What follows are 25 T cell receptor beta chains derived from one specimen sequenced in a study of tumor-infiltrating lymphocytes in primary liver carcinoma. Synthesis of TCR beta cDNA was carried out from 500 ng total RNA with a constant-region primer. It was through three nested multiplex PCR rounds of slightly modified ARM-PCR that TCR beta libraries arose. A C-beta reverse primer and TRBV1-TRBV30 forward primers served in each of the first two PCR rounds, at about 10 cycles apiece. TCRdb reprocessed the multiplex PCR reads via MiXCR and lists one record per CDR3 protein. The repertoire holds 150,000 to 200,000 distinct CDR3 sequences, with 85% as singletons. The source material, 20-30 mg of unsorted bulk tissue, was used to co-extract RNA and DNA. The sequenced sample was tumor tissue from primary liver carcinoma. Source of these receptors: a man aged 35 to 55 with primary liver carcinoma and hepatitis B virus infection.

This clonotype was seen only once. The chain uses TRBV6-1 and TRBJ1-5, with D unclear. V was shortened by 7 bases and J by 4 bases, with 11 bases between the two germline ends. Germline CDR1 MNHNS, CDR2 SASEGT. This CDR3 has 13 amino acids. This CDR3 is CASIWSGNQPQHF. In DNA form, the CDR3 reads TGTGCCAGCATTTGGAGTGGAAATCAGCCCCAGCATTTT.

The V call is TRBV12-3 or TRBV12-4, the J call TRBJ2-1; 11 bases are a match to TRBD2. This CDR3 has 13 amino acids. CDR3 DNA: TGTGTCAGTGCCGGACTAGCGGGCCCCAGAGGGTTCTTC. Encoded protein: CVSAGLAGPRGFF.

V is TRBV6-5 and J is TRBJ2-3; no definite D call. Trimming left V 7 bases short and J 3 bases short, with 17 bases between. Germline V gene data show CDR1 as MNHEY and CDR2 as SVGAGI. This CDR3 contains 15 residues. CDR3 sequence reads: CASNPGISGTDTQYF. In nucleotides, the CDR3 is TGTGCCAGCAACCCAGGAATATCTGGAACAGATACGCAGTATTTT.

The V call is TRBV11-2, the J call TRBJ2-1; TRBD2 might be the D (6 bases). CDR1 is SGHAT, CDR2 FQNNGV, per germline. This CDR3 contains 14 residues. V gave up 10 bases and J gave up 6 bases, with 19 bases separating them. CDR3 sequence reads: CANSPRAGTNEQFF. The CDR3 DNA is TGTGCCAACAGTCCTAGGGCGGGGACCAATGAGCAGTTCTTC.

About this clonotype: The junction differs from germline at one of its ends, possibly a read error. The chain joins TRBV29-1 to TRBJ2-1; 15 positions agree with TRBD2. The CDR3 spans 15 residues. Germline CDR1 reads SQVTM; CDR2 reads ANQGSEA. The CDR3 sequence is CSVDGTSGRPWERFF. Written as DNA, the CDR3 is TGCAGCGTTGACGGGACTAGCGGGAGGCCATGGGAGCGGTTCTTC.

Regarding this clonotype: A junction boundary mismatches the germline segment, possibly from a read error. The V and J genes are TRBV11-2 and TRBJ1-1; D is uncertain. This CDR3 spans 14 amino acids. CDR1 is SGHAT, CDR2 FQNNGV, per germline. The CDR3 region is CASSPLRPNTDAFF. CDR3 DNA sequence: TGTGCCAGCAGCCCCCTCAGGCCGAACACTGATGCTTTCTTT.

There are many counts of this clonotype. The V and J genes are TRBV29-1 and TRBJ2-4; tentatively, D is TRBD1 (5 bases). The CDR3 totals 12 residues. Germline lookup yields CDR1 SQVTM and CDR2 ANQGSEA. V was pared by 4 bases and J by 5 bases, with 9 bases between. The chain's CDR3 is CSVADTQNIQYF. CDR3 in DNA: TGCAGCGTTGCGGACACTCAAAACATTCAGTACTTC.

This clonotype occurred many times. V and J are TRBV5-4 and TRBJ2-1; D call uncertain. Per the germline V gene, CDR1 is SGHNT and CDR2 is YYREEE (reference sequence). The CDR3 length is 13 residues. Trimming stripped 1 base from V and 6 bases from J, with 8 bases between. CDR3 amino acids: CASSLTGSNEQFF. Written as DNA, the CDR3 is TGTGCCAGCAGCTTGACCGGATCCAATGAGCAGTTCTTC.

About this clonotype itself: At one of its ends the junction is not consistent with the germline gene, which may arise from a read error. This chain connects TRBV11-3 to TRBJ1-5; possible D gene TRBD1, 5 bases. Germline V gene sequence: CDR1 SGHNT, CDR2 YENEEA. The CDR3 runs to 15 residues. The CDR3 DNA reads TGTGCCAGCAGCTTAGATCTGGGGGTGGTTCAGCCCCATTATTTT. This codes for CASSLDLGVVQPHYF.

This clonotype was picked up many times. This chain joins TRBV6-6 and TRBJ2-1; a weak D match, TRBD1 (6 bases). Trimming removed 4 bases from V and 1 base from J, with 14 bases in between. The CDR3 is made up of 16 amino acids. From germline, CDR1 is MNHNY and CDR2 SVGAGI (reference sequence). The CDR3 sequence: CASSSYVGASYNEQFF. CDR3 bases: TGTGCCAGCAGTTCCTACGTGGGGGCGTCCTACAATGAGCAGTTCTTC.

Remarks on this clonotype: As the CDR3 is not closed by the conserved phenylalanine or tryptophan, this likely results from a read error. The chain has TRBV29-1 and TRBJ2-2; D may correspond to TRBD1 or TRBD2 (5 bases each). CDR1 SQVTM and CDR2 ANQGSEA come from the germline V gene. This CDR3 has 14 amino acids. The CDR3 region is CSVLGPGPTGELFL. CDR3 bases: TGTAGCGTCCTCGGTCCGGGACCGACCGGGGAGCTGTTTTTA.

A note on this clonotype: The junction differs from germline at one of its ends, possibly a read error. This chain links TRBV6-1 with TRBJ2-1; weak D call: TRBD2 (5 bases). CDR1 and CDR2 from the germline V gene are MNHNS and SASEGT. The CDR3 length is 14 residues. CDR3 protein: CASGELVGMNEQFF. The CDR3 DNA reads TGTGCCAGCGGTGAACTAGTGGGTATGAATGAGCAGTTCTTC.

Of note for this clonotype: A read error may explain this, as a much larger clone is one base away. J is TRBJ1-4 and V is TRBV7-9; D gene ambiguous. The CDR3 has 14 amino acids. The V end was cut by 5 bases, the J end by 4 bases, with 11 bases between. Germline V lookup: CDR1 SEHNR, CDR2 FQNEAQ (reference sequence). CDR3 coding DNA: TGTGCCAGCAGCCAAGTAGAGATTAATGAAAAACTGTTTTTT. This codes for CASSQVEINEKLFF. The full variable domain, rest sourced from reference TRBV7-9 and TRBJ1-4, is DTGVSQNPRHKITKRGQNVTFRCDPISEHNRLYWYRQTLGQGPEFLTYFQNEAQLEKSRLLSDRFSAERPKGSFSTLEIQRTEQGDSAMYLCASSQVEINEKLFFGSGTQLSVL.

As regards this clonotype: The germline gene is not matched at one end of the junction; a read error may be the cause. The CDR3 nucleotides read TGTGCCAACAGTTCGATACTTATTCAGTACTTC. Translated, it gives CANSSILIQYF. V is TRBV28 and J is TRBJ2-4, with D unclear. This CDR3 contains 11 residues. CDR1 is MDHEN and CDR2 is SYDVKM in the germline V gene.

Concerning this clonotype: The junction departs from germline at one end; a sequencing error may be responsible. The chain has TRBV11-1 and TRBJ2-2; possibly TRBD1 for D (6 bases). The CDR3 sequence is 13 residues long. Germline loops: CDR1 SGHAT, CDR2 FQDESV (reference sequence). The CDR3 is CASSFWDTAELSF. The CDR3 region has the DNA TGTGCCAGCAGCTTTTGGGACACCGCGGAGCTGTCCTTT.

For this clonotype: The junction shows a germline mismatch at one end, possibly a read error. The chain couples TRBV6-5 to TRBJ2-7, with 8 bases identical to TRBD2. Germline values: CDR1 MNHEY, CDR2 SVGAGI. The CDR3 contains 17 residues. CDR3 coding DNA: TGTGCCGGCAGTTATTCGGGAGGGGAAGGGAGGGGCTACGAGCAGTACTTC. Its translation is CAGSYSGGEGRGYEQYF.

This clonotype appeared once. A read error may account for a junction end that differs from germline. The chain has TRBV5-6 and TRBJ2-5; maybe TRBD1 (6 bases). The germline V gene has CDR1 SGHDT and CDR2 YYEEEE. CDR3 length: 14 amino acids. The CDR3 DNA sequence: TGTGCCAGCAGCCCAGCGACAGGTGGAGAGGCCCAGTACTTC. It encodes CASSPATGGEAQYF.

The chain recombines TRBV20-1 with TRBJ2-5; no firm D call. Germline values: CDR1 DFQATT, CDR2 SNEGSKA (reference sequence). The CDR3 contains 12 residues. With 5 bases removed from V and 1 base from J, the gap between germline ends came to 8 bases. CDR3: CSADITQETQYF. CDR3 coding DNA: TGCAGTGCTGATATAACCCAAGAGACCCAGTACTTC.

Concerning this clonotype: An end of the junction does not agree with germline; a read error may underlie this. V and J are TRBV5-1 and TRBJ1-2; D unresolved. The CDR3 runs 13 residues. Germline V gives CDR1 SGHRS, CDR2 YFSETQ. The CDR3 spells CTSSLLSEYGYTF. The DNA of the CDR3 is TGCACCAGCAGCTTGCTGTCGGAGTATGGCTACACCTTC.

Note on this clonotype: This likely comes from a read error, as the CDR3 has no conserved phenylalanine or tryptophan at its end. This chain links TRBV7-8 with TRBJ2-7; no clear D gene. The CDR3 has 13 residues. CDR1 is SGHVS and CDR2 is FQNEAQ in the germline V gene. For the CDR3, the DNA is TGCGCCAGCAGCGTCGGACGCGTCTCCGAGCAGTACATC. Protein product: CASSVGRVSEQYI.

In this sample, this clonotype turned up once. This chain links TRBV29-1 with TRBJ2-7; D remains ambiguous. The V and J ends lost 3 bases and 4 bases respectively, with 10 bases between them. The CDR3 length is 12 residues. Per the germline V gene, CDR1 is SQVTM and CDR2 is ANQGSEA. CDR3 amino acids: CSVDSVDYEQYF. DNA of the CDR3: TGCAGCGTTGACTCCGTAGATTACGAGCAGTACTTC.

This chain connects TRBV5-1 to TRBJ2-5; D might be TRBD2 (6 bases). This CDR3 region has 15 residues. Germline V gene sequence: CDR1 SGHRS, CDR2 YFSETQ. V lost 4 bases and J lost 11, with 24 bases in between. The CDR3 sequence: CASSPLGVGGEIQYF. The DNA of the CDR3 is TGCGCCAGCAGCCCATTGGGGGTCGGGGGAGAGATTCAGTACTTC.

This clonotype was observed many times. V gene TRBV24-1 combines with J gene TRBJ2-3; 9 nucleotides agree with TRBD1. V shed 7 bases, J shed 1 base, and the junction held 2 bases outside the gene matches. The CDR3 loop spans 14 amino acids. Per the germline V gene, CDR1 is KGHDR and CDR2 is SFDVKD. Here the CDR3 DNA reads TGTGCCACCAGCCGGGACAGGGGCACAGATACGCAGTATTTT. Translation: CATSRDRGTDTQYF.

With regard to this clonotype: The junction and the germline gene differ at one end; a read error may be behind it. The chain joins TRBV24-1 to TRBJ2-1; D possibly corresponds to TRBD1 (6 bases). CDR1 KGHDR and CDR2 SFDVKD come from the germline V gene. The CDR3 contains 11 residues. CDR3: CAISDGVWGLF. The CDR3 DNA reads TGTGCCATCAGTGACGGCGTGTGGGGGCTCTTC.

Details on this clonotype: At one of its ends the junction is not consistent with the germline gene, which may arise from a read error. The J gene is TRBJ1-5, the V gene TRBV5-6, with D perhaps TRBD2 (7 bases). The J call may be wrong; the DNA end is better matched by TRBJ2-3. The CDR3 consists of 15 residues. The V gene's germline CDR1 is SGHDT and CDR2 YYEEEE. The CDR3 region is CAISSIWGGDQPQYF. In nucleotides, the CDR3 is TGTGCCATCAGCTCTATTTGGGGGGGCGATCAGCCCCAGTATTTT.